Reported below is one T cell receptor (beta chain). It has no known antigen specificity. There are no base qualities to consult, and no much larger clone falls within one base. This sample stems from a study of control samples from healthy donors and cancer patients (dated by TCRdb to the early 2020s). Library generation was performed with the immunoSEQ multiplex PCR assay. Sourced from immuneACCESS, this table was stored by TCRdb with only in-frame sequences that have V and J called. A share of the clones is absent; for the studies checked, an unresolved V gene accounts for under half, and the remainder has no known explanation. The sample data list approximately 170,000 clones, and 80% to 95% of these were observed just once. The ten largest account for 0.55% to 0.7% of the sample. From its cysteine to its phenylalanine, the CDR3 spans 18 amino acids. The read is trimmed to its CDR3 DNA, 54 bases read in frame from base 1. Via the germline V gene (reference sequence), CDR1 is GTSNPN and CDR2 SVGIG. Clipping removes 8 bases from V and 2 bases from J, with 21 as the unmatched junction base count.

Sequenced input: blood. The chain is assembled from TRBV30 and TRBJ2-7; 10 bases in between match TRBD1. This TCR derives from a woman aged 25-40 years in good health. The nucleotide sequence reads TGTGCCATCGACCTGCGGACAGGGGGTAAAATTTTAACCTACGAGCAGTACTTC. Its product reads: CAIDLRTGGKILTYEQYF. The variable domain in full, with residues beyond the CDR3 obtained from the reference TRBV30 and TRBJ2-7 genes, is SQTIHQWPATLVQPVGSPLSLECTVEGTSNPNLYWYRQAAGRGLQLLFYSVGIGQISSEVPQNLSASRPQDRQFILSSKKLLLSDSGFYLCAIDLRTGGKILTYEQYFGPGTRLTVT.